The entry below gives a single T cell receptor (beta chain) sequence along with its context. Beta-chain TCR CDR3 regions were amplified from RNA transcripts. The first round was an RT-PCR with HTBI primers, and the second round was a multiplex PCR. Via MiXCR, TCRdb re-called the multiplex PCR reads, giving one row per CDR3 protein. The table shows over a million distinct CDR3 sequences, with 35% to 40% occurring only once. The data were taken from a study of Graves' ophthalmopathy and Graves' hyperthyroidism. About the study: Researchers classed hyperthyroidism as stable given no ophthalmopathy within 18 months of follow-up.

Trimming shortened V by 5 bases and J by 5 bases, and 15 bases separated the two germline ends. CDR1 is SEHNR and CDR2 is FQNEAQ in the germline V gene (reference sequence). This CDR3 contains 14 residues. V and J are TRBV7-9 and TRBJ2-5, with unresolved D. Sequencing used peripheral blood or thyroid tissue (not recorded which). The origin of this receptor is an adult man with Graves' hyperthyroidism. The CDR3 reads CASSQFGPVETQYF. DNA for the CDR3: TGTGCCAGCAGCCAGTTTGGTCCCGTGGAGACCCAGTACTTC.